Below are 2 T cell receptor beta chains sequenced from a single sample in a study of blood T cell repertoires in COVID-19. Data came from immunoSEQ multiplex PCR; TCRdb stores just in-frame clones and leaves some out. The sample has around 220,000 clones, 85% to 90% seen once; the top ten hold 1.5%. The sequenced sample consisted of peripheral blood. The source is a young man with active or convalescent COVID-19.

This chain joins TRBV10-2 and TRBJ2-7; TRBD1 agrees at 9 bases. CDR1 and CDR2 from the germline V gene are WSHSY and SAAADI. This CDR3 is 15 amino acids long. J gave up 6 bases and V 3 bases, and 9 bases lay outside the gene matches. The CDR3 here is CASSEGDRVGCEQYF. The CDR3 DNA reads as TGCGCCAGCAGTGAAGGGGACAGGGTGGGGTGCGAGCAGTACTTC.

The J gene is TRBJ1-6, the V gene TRBV5-5; D is unresolved. This CDR3 is built from 15 residues. Germline V gives CDR1 SGHKS, CDR2 YYEKEE (reference sequence). The germline V and J ends were trimmed by 0 bases and 10 bases, with 14 bases remaining between them. The chain's CDR3 is CASSLGPGKDSPLHF. DNA of the CDR3: TGTGCCAGCAGCTTGGGTCCGGGGAAGGACTCACCCCTCCACTTT.